This TCR beta chain was observed in a study of CD8 T cells in Susac syndrome. Multiple sclerosis controls were treatment-naive patients with stable or active relapsing-remitting disease. With 4 bases removed from V and 4 bases from J, the gap between germline ends came to 15 bases. Germline V gives CDR1 GTSNPN, CDR2 SVGIG (reference sequence). The CDR3 has 14 residues. The RNA, about 0.5 to 1 ug, was put through reverse transcription using random hexamers. A multiplex approach, immunoSEQ multiplex PCR, amplified TCR beta CDR3 across 54 Vbeta and 13 Jbeta. One entry per CDR3 protein, called by TCRdb with MiXCR from the immunoSEQ multiplex PCR reads. The repertoire holds 150,000 to 190,000 distinct CDR3 sequences, around 95% seen once, with around 0.15% in the top ten.

The sample taken for sequencing was CD8+ T cells from PBMCs. This clonotype was obtained from a human donor with multiple sclerosis. This rearrangement joins TRBV30 to TRBJ2-3, with D unclear. The CDR3 nucleotides are TGTGCCTGGACCCTCACCATAAGGTCAGATACGCAGTATTTT. It specifies CAWTLTIRSDTQYF.